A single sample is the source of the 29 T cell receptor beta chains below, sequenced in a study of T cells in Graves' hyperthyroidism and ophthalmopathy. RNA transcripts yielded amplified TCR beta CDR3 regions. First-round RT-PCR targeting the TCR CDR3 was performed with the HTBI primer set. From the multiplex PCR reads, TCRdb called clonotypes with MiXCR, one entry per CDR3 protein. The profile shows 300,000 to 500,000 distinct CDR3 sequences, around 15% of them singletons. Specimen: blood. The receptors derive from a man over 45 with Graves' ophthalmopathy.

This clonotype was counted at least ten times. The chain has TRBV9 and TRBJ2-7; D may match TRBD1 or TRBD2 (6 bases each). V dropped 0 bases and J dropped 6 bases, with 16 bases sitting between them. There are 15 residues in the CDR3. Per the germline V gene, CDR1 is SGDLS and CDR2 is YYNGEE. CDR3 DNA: TGTGCCAGCAGCGTAGGAACTAGCCTAGGGGGCGAGCAGTACTTC. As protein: CASSVGTSLGGEQYF.

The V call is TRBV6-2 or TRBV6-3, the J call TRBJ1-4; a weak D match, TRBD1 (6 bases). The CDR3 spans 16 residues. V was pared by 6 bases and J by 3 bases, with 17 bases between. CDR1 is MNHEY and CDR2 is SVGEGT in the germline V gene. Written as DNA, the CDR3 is TGTGCCAGCAGCCTTCTAGGGGGGGCCCCTAATGAAAAACTGTTTTTT. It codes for CASSLLGGAPNEKLFF.

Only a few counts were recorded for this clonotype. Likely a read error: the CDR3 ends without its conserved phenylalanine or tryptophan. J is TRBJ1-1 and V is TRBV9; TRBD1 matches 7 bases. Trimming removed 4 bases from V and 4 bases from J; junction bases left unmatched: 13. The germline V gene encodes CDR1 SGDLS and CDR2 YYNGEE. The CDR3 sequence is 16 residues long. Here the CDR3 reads CASSIPQGGLVTEAFL. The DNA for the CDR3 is TGTGCCAGCAGCATACCCCAGGGGGGTCTCGTCACTGAAGCTTTCCTT.

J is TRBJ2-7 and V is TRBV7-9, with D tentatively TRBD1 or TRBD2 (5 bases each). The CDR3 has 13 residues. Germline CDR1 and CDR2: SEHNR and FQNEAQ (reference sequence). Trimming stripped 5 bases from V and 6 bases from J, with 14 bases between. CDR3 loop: CASSQGPKGEQYF. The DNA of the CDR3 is TGTGCCAGCAGCCAGGGACCTAAAGGCGAGCAGTACTTC.

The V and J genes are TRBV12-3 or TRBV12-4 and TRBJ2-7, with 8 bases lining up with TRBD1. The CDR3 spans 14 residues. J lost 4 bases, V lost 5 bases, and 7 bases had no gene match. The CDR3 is CASSRTGRLYEQYF. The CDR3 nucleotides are TGTGCCAGCAGTCGGACAGGGAGGTTGTACGAGCAGTACTTC.

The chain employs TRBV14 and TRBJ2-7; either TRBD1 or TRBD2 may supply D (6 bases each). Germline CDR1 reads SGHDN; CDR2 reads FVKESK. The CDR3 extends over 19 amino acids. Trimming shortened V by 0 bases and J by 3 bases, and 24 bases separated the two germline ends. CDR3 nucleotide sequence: TGTGCCAGCAGCCAAGAAGTCCTTGCGAGGGGGGACCTGCGCTACGAGCAGTACTTC. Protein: CASSQEVLARGDLRYEQYF.

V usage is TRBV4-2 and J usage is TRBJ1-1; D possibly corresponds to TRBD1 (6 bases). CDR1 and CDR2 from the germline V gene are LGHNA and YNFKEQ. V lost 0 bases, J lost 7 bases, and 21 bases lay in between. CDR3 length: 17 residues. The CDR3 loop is CASSQEMAGAPRGEAFF. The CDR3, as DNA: TGTGCCAGCAGCCAAGAAATGGCAGGGGCCCCTAGGGGTGAAGCTTTCTTT.

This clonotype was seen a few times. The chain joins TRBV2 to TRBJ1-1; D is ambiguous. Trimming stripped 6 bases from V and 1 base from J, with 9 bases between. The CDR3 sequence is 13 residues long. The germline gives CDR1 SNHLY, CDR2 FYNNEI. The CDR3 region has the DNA TGTGCCAGCAGGTGGGAGCGGAACACTGAAGCTTTCTTT. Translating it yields CASRWERNTEAFF.

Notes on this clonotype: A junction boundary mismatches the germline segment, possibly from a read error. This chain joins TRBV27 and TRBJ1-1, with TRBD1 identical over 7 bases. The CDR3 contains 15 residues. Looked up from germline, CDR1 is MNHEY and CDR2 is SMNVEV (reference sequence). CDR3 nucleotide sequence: TGTGCCAGCAGTTTTGCGGTCAGGGGGAACACTGAAGCTCTCTTT. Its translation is CASSFAVRGNTEALF.

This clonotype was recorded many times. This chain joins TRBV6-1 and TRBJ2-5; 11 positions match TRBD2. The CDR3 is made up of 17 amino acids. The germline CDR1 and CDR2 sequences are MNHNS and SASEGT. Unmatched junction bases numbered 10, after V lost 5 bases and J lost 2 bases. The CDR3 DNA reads TGTGCCAGCAGTAAACGACCGGGACTAGCGGATCAAGAGACCCAGTACTTC. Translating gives CASSKRPGLADQETQYF.

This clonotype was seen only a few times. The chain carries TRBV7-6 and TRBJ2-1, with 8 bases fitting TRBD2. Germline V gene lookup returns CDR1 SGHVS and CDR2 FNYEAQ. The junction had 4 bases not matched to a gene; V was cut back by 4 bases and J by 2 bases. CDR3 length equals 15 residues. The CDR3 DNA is TGTGCCAGCAGCTATAGCGGGGCCCCCTACAATGAGCAGTTCTTC. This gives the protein CASSYSGAPYNEQFF.

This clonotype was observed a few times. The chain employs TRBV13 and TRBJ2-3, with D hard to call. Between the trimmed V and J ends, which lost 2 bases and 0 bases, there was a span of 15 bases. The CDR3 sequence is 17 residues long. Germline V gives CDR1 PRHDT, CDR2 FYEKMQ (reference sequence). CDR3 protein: CASSLLLESSSTDTQYF. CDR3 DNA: TGTGCCAGCAGCTTACTCCTGGAATCGTCTAGCACAGATACGCAGTATTTT.

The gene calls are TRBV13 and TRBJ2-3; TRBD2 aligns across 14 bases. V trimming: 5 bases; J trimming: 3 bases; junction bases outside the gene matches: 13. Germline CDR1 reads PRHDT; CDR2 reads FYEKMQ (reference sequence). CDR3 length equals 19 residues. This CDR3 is CASSRSTGLAGVGTDTQYF. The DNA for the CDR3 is TGTGCCAGCAGCCGAAGTACGGGACTAGCGGGAGTAGGAACAGATACGCAGTATTTT.

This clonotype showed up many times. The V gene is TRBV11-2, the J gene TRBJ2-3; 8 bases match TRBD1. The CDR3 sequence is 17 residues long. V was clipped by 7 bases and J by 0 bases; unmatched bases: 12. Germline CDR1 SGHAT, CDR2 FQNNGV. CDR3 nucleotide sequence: TGTGCCAGCATCCTTAGTCACAGGGGGTTGAGCACAGATACGCAGTATTTT. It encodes CASILSHRGLSTDTQYF.

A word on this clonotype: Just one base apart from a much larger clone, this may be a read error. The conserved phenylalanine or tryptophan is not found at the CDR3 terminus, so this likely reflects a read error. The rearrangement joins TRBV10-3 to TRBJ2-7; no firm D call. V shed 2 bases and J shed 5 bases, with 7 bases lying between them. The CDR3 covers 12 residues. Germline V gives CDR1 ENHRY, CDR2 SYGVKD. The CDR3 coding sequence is TGTGCCATCAGTGAGATGGACGACGAGCAGTACCTC. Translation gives CAISEMDDEQYL.

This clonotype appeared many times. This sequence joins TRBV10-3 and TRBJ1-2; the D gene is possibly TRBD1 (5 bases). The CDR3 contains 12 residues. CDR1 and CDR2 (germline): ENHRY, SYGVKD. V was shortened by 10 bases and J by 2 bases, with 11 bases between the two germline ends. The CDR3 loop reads CATWDGNYGYTF. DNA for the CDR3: TGTGCCACCTGGGACGGGAACTATGGCTACACCTTC.

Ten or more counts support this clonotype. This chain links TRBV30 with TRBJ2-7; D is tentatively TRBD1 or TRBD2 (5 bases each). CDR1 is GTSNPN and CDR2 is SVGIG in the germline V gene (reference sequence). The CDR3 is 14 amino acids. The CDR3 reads CASPISPGGYEQYF. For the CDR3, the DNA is TGTGCTTCGCCCATTAGTCCTGGGGGCTACGAGCAGTACTTC.

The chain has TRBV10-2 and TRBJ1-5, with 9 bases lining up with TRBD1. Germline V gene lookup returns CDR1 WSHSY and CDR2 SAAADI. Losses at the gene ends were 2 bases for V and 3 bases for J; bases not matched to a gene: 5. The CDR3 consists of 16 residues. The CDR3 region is CASSELDRGPNQPQHF. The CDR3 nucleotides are TGCGCCAGCAGTGAGCTGGACAGGGGTCCCAATCAGCCCCAGCATTTT.

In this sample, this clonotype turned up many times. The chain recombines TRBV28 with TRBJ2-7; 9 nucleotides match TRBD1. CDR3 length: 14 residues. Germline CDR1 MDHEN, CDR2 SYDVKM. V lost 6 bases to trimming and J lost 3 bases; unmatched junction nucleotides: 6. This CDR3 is CASSSGTGIYEQYF. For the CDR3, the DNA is TGTGCCAGCAGCTCCGGGACAGGGATCTACGAGCAGTACTTC.

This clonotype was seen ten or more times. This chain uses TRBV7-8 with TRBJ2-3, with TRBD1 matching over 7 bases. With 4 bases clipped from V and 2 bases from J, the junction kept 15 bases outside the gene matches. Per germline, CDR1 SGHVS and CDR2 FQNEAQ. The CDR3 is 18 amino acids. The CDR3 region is CASSSRIRRQGYTDTQYF. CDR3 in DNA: TGTGCCAGCAGCTCGAGAATAAGACGACAGGGTTACACAGATACGCAGTATTTT. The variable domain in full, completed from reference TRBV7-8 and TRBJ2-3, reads GAGVSQSPRYKVAKRGQDVALRCDPISGHVSLFWYQQALGQGPEFLTYFQNEAQLDKSGLPSDRFFAERPEGSVSTLKIQRTQQEDSAVYLCASSSRIRRQGYTDTQYFGPGTRLTVL.

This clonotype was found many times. The CDR3 protein is CASSYGGGDRSTDTQYF. The CDR3 nucleotides are TGTGCCAGCAGTTACGGGGGCGGGGACAGGAGCACAGATACGCAGTATTTT. This chain uses TRBV6-5 with TRBJ2-3, with 8 positions matching TRBD1. The length of the CDR3 is 17 residues. CDR1 is MNHEY and CDR2 is SVGAGI in the germline V gene. V lost 2 bases and J lost 0; bases outside the gene matches: 7.

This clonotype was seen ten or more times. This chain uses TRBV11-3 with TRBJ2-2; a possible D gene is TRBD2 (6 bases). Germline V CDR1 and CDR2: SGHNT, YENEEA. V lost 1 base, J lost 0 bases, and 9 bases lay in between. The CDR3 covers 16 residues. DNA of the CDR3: TGTGCCAGCAGCTTAGGGGCGGGACCGAACACCGGGGAGCTGTTTTTT. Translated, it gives CASSLGAGPNTGELFF.

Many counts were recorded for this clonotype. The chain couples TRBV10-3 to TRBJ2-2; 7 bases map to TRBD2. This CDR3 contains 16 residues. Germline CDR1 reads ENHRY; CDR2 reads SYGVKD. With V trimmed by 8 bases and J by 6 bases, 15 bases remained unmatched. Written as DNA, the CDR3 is TGTGCCATCGGGGAATTGGAACTAGCGAGCGCCGGGGAGCTGTTTTTT. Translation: CAIGELELASAGELFF.

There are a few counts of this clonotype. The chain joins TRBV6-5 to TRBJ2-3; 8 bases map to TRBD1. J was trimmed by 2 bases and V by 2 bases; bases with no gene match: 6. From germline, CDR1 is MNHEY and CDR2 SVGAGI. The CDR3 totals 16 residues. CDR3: CASSYRDRSSTDTQYF. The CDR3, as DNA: TGTGCCAGCAGTTACCGGGACAGGAGTTCCACAGATACGCAGTATTTT.

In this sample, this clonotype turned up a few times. CDR3 DNA: TGCAGTGCAACAGGTTCAACTAATGAAAAACTGTTTTTT. It encodes CSATGSTNEKLFF. The chain is built from TRBV20-1 and TRBJ1-4; D perhaps matches TRBD1 (5 bases). Germline lookup yields CDR1 DFQATT and CDR2 SNEGSKA (reference sequence). The CDR3 extends over 13 amino acids. The V end was cut by 6 bases, the J end by 0 bases, with 8 bases between.

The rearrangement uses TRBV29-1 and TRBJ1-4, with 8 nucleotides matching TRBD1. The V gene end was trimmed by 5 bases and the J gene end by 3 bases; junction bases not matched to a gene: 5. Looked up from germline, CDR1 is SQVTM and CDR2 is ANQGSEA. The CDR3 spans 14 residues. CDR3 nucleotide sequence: TGCAGCGTTTCTGGGACAGGTTCTAATGAAAAACTGTTTTTT. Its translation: CSVSGTGSNEKLFF. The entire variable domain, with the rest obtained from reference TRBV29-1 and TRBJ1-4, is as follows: SAVISQKPSRDICQRGTSLTIQCQVDSQVTMMFWYRQQPGQSLTLIATANQGSEATYESGFVIDKFPISRPNLTFSTLTVSNMSPEDSSIYLCSVSGTGSNEKLFFGSGTQLSVL.

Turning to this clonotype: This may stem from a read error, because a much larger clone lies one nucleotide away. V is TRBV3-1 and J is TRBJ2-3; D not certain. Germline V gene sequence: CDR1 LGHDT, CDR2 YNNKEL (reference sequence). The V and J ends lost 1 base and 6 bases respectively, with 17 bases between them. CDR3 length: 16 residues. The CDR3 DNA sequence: TGTGCCAGCAGCCAAGTACCAGCGTCGTGGGTCGATACGCAGTATTTT. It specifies CASSQVPASWVDTQYF.

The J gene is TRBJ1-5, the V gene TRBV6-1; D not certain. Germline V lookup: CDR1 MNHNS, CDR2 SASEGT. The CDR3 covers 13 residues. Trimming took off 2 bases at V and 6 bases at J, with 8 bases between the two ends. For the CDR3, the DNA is TGTGCCAGCAGTGAACAGGATAGTCAGCCCCAGCATTTT. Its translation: CASSEQDSQPQHF.

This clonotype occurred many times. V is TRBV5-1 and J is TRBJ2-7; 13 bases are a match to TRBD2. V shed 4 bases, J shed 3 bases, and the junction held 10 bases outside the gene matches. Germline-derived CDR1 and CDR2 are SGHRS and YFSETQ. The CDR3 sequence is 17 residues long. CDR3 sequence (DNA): TGCGCCAGCAGCCGCCCCGGGACTAGCGGGACACACTACGAGCAGTACTTC. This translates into CASSRPGTSGTHYEQYF.